Shown below are 28 T cell receptor beta chains from a single sample sequenced in a study of blood T cell repertoires in COVID-19. TCRdb's table, derived via immunoSEQ multiplex PCR, lists solely in-frame clones and lacks some. The sample records some 150,000 clones, 85% to 90% being singletons. Sequenced input: peripheral blood. The receptors were sampled from a woman aged 60-70 years with acute or convalescent COVID-19.

V gene TRBV6-5 combines with J gene TRBJ1-1; a weak D match, TRBD1 (6 bases). Per the germline V gene, CDR1 is MNHEY and CDR2 is SVGAGI. Trimming cost V 6 bases and J 7 bases, with 18 bases left between them. The CDR3 has 14 residues. Here the CDR3 DNA reads TGTGCCAGCAGACTATACGGGACACCTAATGAAGCTTTCTTT. As protein: CASRLYGTPNEAFF.

The chain couples TRBV28 to TRBJ1-2; no clear D. V shed 1 base and J shed 7 bases, with 16 bases lying between them. The CDR3 runs to 15 residues. Per the germline V gene, CDR1 is MDHEN and CDR2 is SYDVKM. The CDR3 DNA is TGTGCCAGCAGTTTATCTCAGACGGAAACGGGTGGCTACACCTTC. Its protein product is CASSLSQTETGGYTF.

The V and J genes are TRBV28 and TRBJ1-6, with 9 bases matching TRBD1. Per the germline V gene, CDR1 is MDHEN and CDR2 is SYDVKM. V lost 4 bases to trimming and J lost 10 bases; unmatched junction nucleotides: 5. CDR3 length: 14 amino acids. The CDR3 spells CASSYTGGGSPLHF. The CDR3 nucleotides are TGTGCCAGCAGTTATACAGGGGGCGGATCACCCCTCCACTTT.

The rearrangement uses TRBV5-1 and TRBJ1-1, with D perhaps TRBD1 (5 bases). Deletions cut 3 bases from V and 2 bases from J, with 11 bases between. The CDR3 sequence is 14 residues long. Germline V gene lookup returns CDR1 SGHRS and CDR2 YFSETQ. The CDR3 reads CASSSSGGNTEAFF. The CDR3 nucleotides are TGCGCCAGCAGCTCATCCGGGGGAAACACTGAAGCTTTCTTT.

The CDR3 sequence: CASSIFLGTDFMYNEQFF. CDR3 nucleotide sequence: TGTGCCAGTAGTATTTTCCTCGGGACAGATTTCATGTACAATGAGCAGTTCTTC. The genes are TRBV19 and TRBJ2-1; 7 nucleotides match TRBD1. The trim removed 3 bases at V and 4 bases at J, leaving 15 bases unmatched. Per the germline V gene, CDR1 is LNHDA and CDR2 is SQIVND (reference sequence). This CDR3 is 18 amino acids long. The entire variable domain, with the rest obtained from reference TRBV19 and TRBJ2-1, is as follows: DGGITQSPKYLFRKEGQNVTLSCEQNLNHDAMYWYRQDPGQGLRLIYYSQIVNDFQKGDIAEGYSVSREKKESFPLTVTSAQKNPTAFYLCASSIFLGTDFMYNEQFFGPGTRLTVL.

The chain carries TRBV6-1 and TRBJ1-4; 7 bases align to TRBD1. The ends lost 6 bases at V and 0 bases at J; junction bases unmatched: 10. The CDR3 extends over 17 amino acids. CDR1 and CDR2 (germline): MNHNS, SASEGT. The CDR3 protein is CASSERGPRATNEKLFF. CDR3 nucleotide sequence: TGTGCCAGCAGCGAAAGGGGGCCGAGGGCAACTAATGAAAAACTGTTTTTT.

The chain employs TRBV19 and TRBJ1-5; 7 nucleotides align to TRBD1. Germline V CDR1 and CDR2: LNHDA, SQIVND (reference sequence). This CDR3 has 15 amino acids. Germline trimming cut 5 bases from V and 3 bases from J; bases unmatched to any gene: 7. In nucleotides, the CDR3 is TGTGCCAGTAGTGCCCGACAGGGATCCAATCAGCCCCAGCATTTT. Amino acids: CASSARQGSNQPQHF.

This clone appeared a single time. The chain employs TRBV20-1 and TRBJ1-6; 9 bases map to TRBD1. CDR3 length: 21 amino acids. The V gene's germline CDR1 is DFQATT and CDR2 SNEGSKA (reference sequence). Trimming cost V 6 bases and J 0 bases; bases outside gene matches: 21. CDR3 bases: TGCAGTGCCAGTCCGGGACAGGGAGGGGACGTCCTAAGCTCCTATAATTCACCCCTCCACTTT. Its translation is CSASPGQGGDVLSSYNSPLHF.

This clone appeared a single time. The chain carries TRBV11-2 and TRBJ1-1; tentatively, D is TRBD1 (6 bases). There are 13 residues in the CDR3. The germline V gene encodes CDR1 SGHAT and CDR2 FQNNGV. With 5 bases removed from V and 4 bases from J, the gap between germline ends came to 11 bases. The CDR3 here is CASSPGTSTEAFF. CDR3 DNA sequence: TGTGCCAGCAGCCCTGGGACATCCACTGAAGCTTTCTTT.

In its sample, this clone was seen once. This sample includes further DNA sequences coding for the same CDR3. The chain joins TRBV5-8 to TRBJ2-3; 11 bases fit TRBD2. This CDR3 comprises 17 residues. Germline V gene sequence: CDR1 SGHTS, CDR2 YDEGEE. J was trimmed by 1 base and V by 4 bases; bases with no gene match: 8. The CDR3 region has the DNA TGTGCCAGCAGCAGGGGGATACTAGCGGGGGGCACAGATACGCAGTATTTT. The encoded protein is CASSRGILAGGTDTQYF.

The chain has TRBV28 and TRBJ1-5; D gene ambiguous. V was cut by 6 bases and J by 4 bases, with 10 bases left in between. Germline lookup yields CDR1 MDHEN and CDR2 SYDVKM. This CDR3 has 13 residues. The CDR3 protein is CASRTNSNQPQHF. The CDR3 DNA sequence: TGTGCCAGCAGAACTAATTCTAATCAGCCCCAGCATTTT.

This clone was seen a handful of times. The rearrangement uses TRBV12-3 or TRBV12-4 and TRBJ1-2; D is unclear. CDR3 length: 13 amino acids. Trimming removed 7 bases from V and 4 bases from J, with 13 bases in between. The CDR3, as DNA: TGTGCCAGCACCAACGAGTTTCTCTATGGCTACACCTTC. Translation: CASTNEFLYGYTF.

The J gene is TRBJ1-4, the V gene TRBV21-1. TRBV21-1 has pseudogene status. The CDR3 loop spans 13 amino acids. The CDR3 region has the DNA TGTGCCAGCATGGGAGAGGGTAATGAAAAACTGTTTTTT. Translation: CASMGEGNEKLFF.

This clone was seen only once. The rearrangement links TRBV19 to TRBJ2-1, with a possible D match to TRBD1 (6 bases). This CDR3 region has 18 residues. Trimming cost V 0 bases and J 0 bases, with 15 bases left between them. The V gene's germline CDR1 is LNHDA and CDR2 SQIVND (reference sequence). The CDR3 coding sequence is TGTGCCAGTAGTATAGATGGTTGGCAGGGGAGCTCCTACAATGAGCAGTTCTTC. This encodes CASSIDGWQGSSYNEQFF.

The V call is TRBV5-1, the J call TRBJ2-3, with 9 bases aligning to TRBD1. The germline gives CDR1 SGHRS, CDR2 YFSETQ. The CDR3 length is 16 residues. V gave up 4 bases and J gave up 4 bases; unmatched junction bases: 10. The CDR3 nucleotides read TGCGCCAGCAGCATTCCTGGGGGGACAGGGTCAGATACGCAGTATTTT. This gives the protein CASSIPGGTGSDTQYF.

The chain recombines TRBV4-1 with TRBJ1-5; perhaps TRBD1 as D (5 bases). V lost 1 base, J lost 1 base, and 11 bases lay in between. The CDR3 runs 16 residues. Germline CDR1 and CDR2: MGHRA and YSYEKL. As DNA, the CDR3 is TGCGCCAGCAGCCAAGGTCGTCAGGGCAGCAATCAGCCCCAGCATTTT. Its translation: CASSQGRQGSNQPQHF.

The V gene is TRBV6-6, the J gene TRBJ2-3; 7 bases match TRBD1. J was trimmed by 4 bases and V by 2 bases; bases with no gene match: 9. The length of the CDR3 is 16 residues. Per the germline V gene, CDR1 is MNHNY and CDR2 is SVGAGI (reference sequence). CDR3 sequence reads: CASSYGSGQVSDTQYF. CDR3 nucleotide sequence: TGTGCCAGCAGTTACGGATCCGGACAGGTCTCAGATACGCAGTATTTT.

J is TRBJ1-2 and V is TRBV4-3; 8 bases match TRBD1. In germline, CDR1 is LGHNA, CDR2 YSLEER. With 2 bases clipped from V and 8 bases from J, the junction kept 7 bases outside the gene matches. This CDR3 is 14 amino acids long. For the CDR3, the DNA is TGCGCCAGCAGCCAATTGGACAGGGACAAGGGCTACACCTTC. This sequence encodes CASSQLDRDKGYTF.

The chain has TRBV11-2 and TRBJ1-2; D is unclear. The CDR3 is 16 amino acids. Germline-derived CDR1 and CDR2 are SGHAT and FQNNGV. Deletions cut 5 bases from V and 0 bases from J, with 16 bases between. The CDR3 spells CASSQTGRVANYGYTF. For the CDR3, the DNA is TGTGCCAGCAGCCAAACTGGGAGGGTTGCTAACTATGGCTACACCTTC.

The J gene is TRBJ1-2, the V gene TRBV7-4, with TRBD1 matching over 7 bases. The CDR3 length is 15 residues. Germline V CDR1 and CDR2: SGHVT, SQSDAQ. The junction had 10 bases not matched to a gene; V was cut back by 5 bases and J by 4 bases. The chain's CDR3 is CASSKGQPIFYGYTF. CDR3 DNA: TGTGCCAGCAGCAAGGGACAGCCCATCTTCTATGGCTACACCTTC.

The chain is built from TRBV28 and TRBJ1-1; TRBD1 matches 8 bases. The J segment lost 5 bases and the V segment lost 10 bases, leaving 9 bases of the junction unmatched. This CDR3 region has 13 residues. Per germline, CDR1 MDHEN and CDR2 SYDVKM. The CDR3 spells CATEDRGGTEAFF. For the CDR3, the DNA is TGTGCCACTGAAGACAGGGGAGGAACTGAAGCTTTCTTT.

This chain joins TRBV9 and TRBJ1-3, with D tentatively TRBD1 (5 bases). Germline-derived CDR1 and CDR2 are SGDLS and YYNGEE. This CDR3 comprises 16 residues. V lost 2 bases, J lost 1 base, and 13 bases lay in between. CDR3 coding DNA: TGTGCCAGCAGCGTCGGACACCTAGGGTCTGGAAACACCATATATTTT. Its protein is CASSVGHLGSGNTIYF.

The chain links TRBV9 to TRBJ2-3; D is uncertain. The CDR3 length is 12 residues. V shed 2 bases and J shed 4 bases, with 5 bases lying between them. Germline CDR1 reads SGDLS; CDR2 reads YYNGEE. The DNA of the CDR3 is TGTGCCAGCAGCGTCTCCGCAGATACGCAGTATTTT. It encodes CASSVSADTQYF.

This chain joins TRBV21-1 and TRBJ2-7; TRBD1 is the table's D call, not checked against the DNA. TRBV21-1 is a pseudogene locus. This CDR3 comprises 11 residues. The CDR3 DNA is TGTGCCAGCAGCATACACTACGAGCAGTACTTC. This codes for CASSIHYEQYF.

The V and J genes are TRBV5-6 and TRBJ2-7; 8 positions match TRBD2. Germline CDR1 SGHDT, CDR2 YYEEEE. The CDR3 has 14 residues. The trim removed 6 bases at V and 6 bases at J, leaving 11 bases unmatched. CDR3 coding DNA: TGTGCCAGCACCCTCCCCGGGGGGGAAGTCGAGCAGTACTTC. Protein product: CASTLPGGEVEQYF.

The V call is TRBV18, the J call TRBJ2-3, with D perhaps matching TRBD2 (5 bases). The germline V gene encodes CDR1 KGHSH and CDR2 LQKENI. This CDR3 spans 13 amino acids. V was clipped by 2 bases and J by 6 bases, with 9 bases between them. CDR3 in amino acids: CASSPIQRDTQYF. CDR3 nucleotides: TGTGCCAGCTCACCAATTCAGCGGGATACGCAGTATTTT.

The V gene is TRBV27, the J gene TRBJ2-7, with 11 bases aligning to TRBD2. Germline CDR1 MNHEY, CDR2 SMNVEV (reference sequence). V was clipped by 6 bases and J by 3 bases; unmatched bases: 10. CDR3 size: 16 residues. The CDR3 loop is CASSRGGTSGFYEQYF. The CDR3 DNA reads as TGTGCCAGCAGCCGAGGGGGGACTAGCGGATTCTACGAGCAGTACTTC.

The chain carries TRBV27 and TRBJ2-5; D gene uncertain. Trimming cost V 0 bases and J 2 bases, with 4 bases left between them. The CDR3 is 13 amino acids. Germline V lookup: CDR1 MNHEY, CDR2 SMNVEV (reference sequence). In nucleotides, the CDR3 is TGTGCCAGCAGTTTATCTATTCAAGAGACCCAGTACTTC. This gives the protein CASSLSIQETQYF.